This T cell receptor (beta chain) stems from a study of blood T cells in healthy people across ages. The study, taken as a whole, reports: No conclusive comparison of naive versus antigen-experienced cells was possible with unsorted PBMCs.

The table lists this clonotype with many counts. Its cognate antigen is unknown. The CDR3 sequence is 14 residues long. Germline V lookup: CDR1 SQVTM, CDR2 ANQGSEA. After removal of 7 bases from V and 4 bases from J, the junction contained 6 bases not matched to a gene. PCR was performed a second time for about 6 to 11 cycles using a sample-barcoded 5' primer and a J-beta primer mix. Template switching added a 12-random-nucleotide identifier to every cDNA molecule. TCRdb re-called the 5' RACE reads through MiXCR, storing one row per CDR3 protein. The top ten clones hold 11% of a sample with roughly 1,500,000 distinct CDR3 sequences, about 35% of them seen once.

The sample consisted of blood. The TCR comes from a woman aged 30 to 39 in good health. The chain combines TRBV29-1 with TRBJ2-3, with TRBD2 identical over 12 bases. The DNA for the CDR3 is TGCAGCGGGTCTAGCGGGAGGGCGTCAGATACGCAGTATTTT. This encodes CSGSSGRASDTQYF.